The 26 T cell receptor beta chains below all came from one sample that was sequenced in a study of CD8+CD57+ T cells in acquired aplastic anemia. Selection for sequencing was limited to patients who had shown CD8+CD57+ cell expansion by flow cytometry. Genomic DNA, serving as template, underwent TCR beta VDJ and CDR3 profiling. TCRdb passed the reads through MiXCR, listing each CDR3 protein once. The data hold approximately 470,000 distinct CDR3 sequences, with 25% to 40% observed a single time. The sample consisted of sorted CD4+, CD8+, or CD8+CD57+ T cells (not recorded which) from PBMCs. These receptors came from a human donor with aplastic anemia.

This sequence joins TRBV4-1 and TRBJ2-7; D tentatively fits TRBD1 or TRBD2 (5 bases each). The CDR3 consists of 14 residues. CDR1 MGHRA and CDR2 YSYEKL come from the germline V gene. V lost 0 bases and J 4 bases, leaving 10 bases between the germline ends. The CDR3 sequence: CASSQDRGGYEQYF. The DNA of the CDR3 is TGCGCCAGCAGCCAAGATCGGGGCGGATACGAGCAGTACTTC.

The chain combines TRBV15 with TRBJ2-1, with TRBD1 matching 9 bases. V was clipped by 4 bases and J by 9 bases; unmatched bases: 10. Looked up from germline, CDR1 is LNHNV and CDR2 is YYDKDF (reference sequence). CDR3 length: 15 residues. CDR3 sequence reads: CATSNPGTGMVEQFF. The CDR3 DNA sequence: TGTGCCACCAGCAACCCCGGGACAGGGATGGTTGAGCAGTTCTTC.

This chain links TRBV7-3 with TRBJ1-2; 9 bases line up with TRBD1. V was pared by 8 bases and J by 8 bases, with 3 bases of the junction left unmatched. CDR1 and CDR2 (germline): SGHTA, FQGTGA. This CDR3 is built from 11 residues. CDR3 protein: CASSGTGGYTF. CDR3 DNA sequence: TGTGCCAGCTCGGGGACAGGGGGCTACACCTTC.

Remarks on this clonotype: At one of its ends the junction is not consistent with the germline gene, which may arise from a read error. This chain uses TRBV10-2 with TRBJ2-7; 10 bases are a match to TRBD1. CDR3 length equals 14 residues. Germline lookup yields CDR1 WSHSY and CDR2 SAAADI. The CDR3 DNA sequence: TGTGCCATCAGAGACGGACAGGGGGCCTACGAGCAGTACTTC. It is translated as CAIRDGQGAYEQYF.

This clonotype occurred many times. In nucleotides, the CDR3 is TGTGCCAGCAGCCTAAGTAGCGGTAACACCGGGGAGCTGTTTTTT. This translates into CASSLSSGNTGELFF. The chain carries TRBV2 and TRBJ2-2, with D possibly matching TRBD2 (6 bases). Germline V lookup: CDR1 SNHLY, CDR2 FYNNEI. This CDR3 contains 15 residues. The V end was cut by 6 bases, the J end by 2 bases, with 13 bases between.

This clonotype was counted ten times or more. The CDR3 sequence: CATSRGQAYEQYF. Written as DNA, the CDR3 is TGTGCTACATCAAGGGGACAAGCCTACGAGCAGTACTTC. The V gene is TRBV19, the J gene TRBJ2-7, with TRBD1 as a possible D gene (6 bases). This CDR3 has 13 amino acids. Germline V lookup: CDR1 LNHDA, CDR2 SQIVND (reference sequence).

There are many counts of this clonotype. V usage is TRBV29-1 and J usage is TRBJ1-4, with D uncertain. Germline V lookup: CDR1 SQVTM, CDR2 ANQGSEA. The V gene lost 4 bases and the J gene lost 0 bases, with 12 bases spanning the gap. The CDR3 runs 15 residues. The CDR3 bases are TGCAGCGTTGTGGGTGACGGTGCAACTAATGAAAAACTGTTTTTT. It yields the protein CSVVGDGATNEKLFF.

The chain has TRBV6-1 and TRBJ1-5, with no clear D. Trimming took off 5 bases at V and 2 bases at J, with 13 bases between the two ends. Germline V gene lookup returns CDR1 MNHNS and CDR2 SASEGT. The CDR3 sequence is 15 residues long. The CDR3 DNA follows: TGTGCCAGCAGTCCCACCCCAACCGGCAATCAGCCCCAGCATTTT. This sequence encodes CASSPTPTGNQPQHF.

This clonotype was seen ten or more times. The chain links TRBV29-1 to TRBJ1-2, with TRBD1 matching 9 bases. The V and J ends lost 4 bases and 5 bases, in that order; junction bases with no gene match: 5. The germline V gene has CDR1 SQVTM and CDR2 ANQGSEA. CDR3 length: 13 amino acids. CDR3 sequence: CSVGPGQGYGYTF. The CDR3 DNA sequence: TGCAGCGTTGGTCCGGGACAGGGATATGGCTACACCTTC.

This clonotype was observed a few times. CDR3 sequence (DNA): TGTGCCAGCTCACGGGACACCAATCAGCCCCAGCATTTT. Amino acid sequence: CASSRDTNQPQHF. The V call is TRBV18, the J call TRBJ1-5; tentatively, D is TRBD1 (6 bases). Per the germline V gene, CDR1 is KGHSH and CDR2 is LQKENI. This CDR3 has 13 amino acids. Trimming took 4 bases from V and 3 from J, leaving 7 bases between them.

This clonotype has a count of ten or more. The chain combines TRBV12-3 or TRBV12-4 with TRBJ1-2; D is possibly TRBD1 (6 bases). The CDR3 length is 14 residues. The germline V and J ends were trimmed by 5 bases and 4 bases, with 14 bases remaining between them. CDR3 residues: CASSLTRTAYGYTF. CDR3 coding DNA: TGTGCCAGCAGTCTGACACGGACAGCCTATGGCTACACCTTC.

On this clonotype itself: One end of the junction varies from germline; a read error may be responsible. The rearrangement links TRBV7-2 to TRBJ1-2, with TRBD1 matching 8 bases. The CDR3 spans 13 residues. Germline values: CDR1 SGHTA, CDR2 FQGNSA. The CDR3 nucleotides are TGCGCCAGCAGGGGACAGGCATTATATGGCTACACCTTC. Translation gives CASRGQALYGYTF. Based on the CDR3 plus reference TRBV7-2 and TRBJ1-2, the full variable domain is GAGVSQSPSNKVTEKGKDVELRCDPISGHTALYWYRQSLGQGLEFLIYFQGNSAPDKSGLPSDRFSAERTGGSVSTLTIQRTQQEDSAVYLCASRGQALYGYTFGSGTRLTVV.

This clonotype was counted ten times or more. J is TRBJ1-1 and V is TRBV2; possibly TRBD1 for D (5 bases). The CDR3 consists of 13 residues. Trimming shortened V by 6 bases and J by 5 bases, and 13 bases separated the two germline ends. The germline V gene has CDR1 SNHLY and CDR2 FYNNEI. CDR3 sequence (DNA): TGTGCCAGCAGGTATTCAGGGATGACTGAAGCTTTCTTT. Its translation: CASRYSGMTEAFF.

The chain couples TRBV7-6 to TRBJ1-3; tentative D call: TRBD1 (5 bases). V shed 5 bases and J shed 4 bases, with 15 bases lying between them. The germline gives CDR1 SGHVS, CDR2 FNYEAQ. The CDR3 is made up of 15 amino acids. CDR3 amino acids: CASSPERGWGNTIYF. CDR3 nucleotide sequence: TGTGCCAGCAGCCCAGAACGGGGGTGGGGAAACACCATATATTTT.

There are many counts of this clonotype. The chain joins TRBV2 to TRBJ2-7, with 11 bases identical to TRBD2. With 2 bases clipped from V and 7 bases from J, the junction kept 10 bases outside the gene matches. Germline-derived CDR1 and CDR2 are SNHLY and FYNNEI. The CDR3 covers 16 residues. The CDR3 coding sequence is TGTGCCAGCAGTGAAAGGGTAGCGGGAGGGTTGAGAGAGCAGTACTTC. Translated, it gives CASSERVAGGLREQYF. Together with reference TRBV2 and TRBJ2-7, the CDR3 gives the full variable domain: EPEVTQTPSHQVTQMGQEVILRCVPISNHLYFYWYRQILGQKVEFLVSFYNNEISEKSEIFDDQFSVERPDGSNFTLKIRSTKLEDSAMYFCASSERVAGGLREQYFGPGTRLTVT.

The chain joins TRBV2 to TRBJ1-5; 9 positions agree with TRBD1. CDR1 and CDR2 (germline): SNHLY, FYNNEI. After removal of 6 bases from V and 7 bases from J, the junction contained 7 bases not matched to a gene. The CDR3 is made up of 14 amino acids. CDR3 sequence (DNA): TGTGCCAGCAGACCCGGGACAGGGTCCCAGCCCCAGCATTTT. Its protein is CASRPGTGSQPQHF.

This clonotype was seen only a few times. This sequence joins TRBV6-4 and TRBJ1-6; D gene ambiguous. Per the germline V gene, CDR1 is MRHNA and CDR2 is SNTAGT. V gave up 7 bases and J gave up 9 bases, with 10 bases separating them. The CDR3 has 12 residues. CDR3 residues: CASIRTGSPLHF. CDR3 sequence (DNA): TGTGCCAGCATCCGGACTGGTTCACCCCTCCACTTT.

Many counts were recorded for this clonotype. The rearrangement joins TRBV5-5 to TRBJ1-1; D not resolved. The germline V and J ends were trimmed by 6 bases and 3 bases, with 12 bases remaining between them. Germline values: CDR1 SGHKS, CDR2 YYEKEE (reference sequence). The CDR3 runs 13 residues. The CDR3 is CASNLELYTEAFF. CDR3 bases: TGTGCCAGCAACCTGGAGTTATACACTGAAGCTTTCTTT.

This clonotype was counted a few times. J is TRBJ1-2 and V is TRBV15; a weak D match, TRBD1 (5 bases). The ends were cut back, 5 bases at V and 5 bases at J, with 12 bases in the middle. The CDR3 runs 13 residues. Germline assignment: CDR1 LNHNV and CDR2 YYDKDF (reference sequence). In DNA form, the CDR3 reads TGTGCCACCAGCCGCGGGGGGTCGTATGGCTACACCTTC. Translating it yields CATSRGGSYGYTF.

This clonotype was seen at least ten times. V usage is TRBV24-1 and J usage is TRBJ2-2; D remains unclear. This CDR3 spans 18 amino acids. Looked up from germline, CDR1 is KGHDR and CDR2 is SFDVKD. Trimming took 0 bases from V and 3 from J, leaving 16 bases between them. CDR3 amino acids: CATSDLNADTWDTGELFF. DNA for the CDR3: TGTGCCACCAGTGATTTGAACGCAGACACGTGGGACACCGGGGAGCTGTTTTTT.

Remarks on this clonotype: Mismatch with germline at one junction end may stem from a read error. The chain uses TRBV25-1 and TRBJ2-7, with D maybe TRBD2 (6 bases). The germline CDR1 and CDR2 sequences are MGHDK and SYGVNS. The CDR3 consists of 15 residues. The CDR3 is CAGSGTRREDYEQYF. CDR3 nucleotides: TGTGCCGGCAGTGGAACCCGCAGGGAGGACTACGAGCAGTACTTC.

The table lists this clonotype with a count of one. This chain joins TRBV24-1 and TRBJ2-1, with 7 nucleotides matching TRBD2. Germline V gene lookup returns CDR1 KGHDR and CDR2 SFDVKD. V trimming: 8 bases; J trimming: 9 bases; junction bases outside the gene matches: 12. There are 14 residues in the CDR3. CDR3: CATNLRPGGGEQFF. In nucleotides, the CDR3 is TGTGCCACCAACCTCCGGCCAGGCGGGGGTGAGCAGTTCTTC.

The chain recombines TRBV19 with TRBJ2-7; D remains ambiguous. With 6 bases removed from V and 6 bases from J, the gap between germline ends came to 15 bases. This CDR3 is built from 13 residues. Germline CDR1 is LNHDA and CDR2 is SQIVND (reference sequence). The CDR3 is CASSIALRGEQYF. The CDR3 DNA reads TGTGCCAGTAGCATCGCCCTTCGTGGCGAGCAGTACTTC. Drawing the rest from reference TRBV19 and TRBJ2-7, the complete variable domain is DGGITQSPKYLFRKEGQNVTLSCEQNLNHDAMYWYRQDPGQGLRLIYYSQIVNDFQKGDIAEGYSVSREKKESFPLTVTSAQKNPTAFYLCASSIALRGEQYFGPGTRLTVT.

This clonotype has a handful of counts. The genes are TRBV6-6 and TRBJ2-7; no clear D gene. The ends were cut back, 0 bases at V and 4 bases at J, with 10 bases in the middle. CDR3 length equals 14 residues. CDR1 is MNHNY and CDR2 is SVGAGI in the germline V gene (reference sequence). The CDR3 spells CASSYSLLGYEQYF. The CDR3 DNA follows: TGTGCCAGCAGTTACTCGTTGTTGGGTTACGAGCAGTACTTC.

This chain uses TRBV7-8 with TRBJ2-2; no definite D call. The V and J ends lost 8 bases and 7 bases respectively, with 2 bases between them. Looked up from germline, CDR1 is SGHVS and CDR2 is FQNEAQ. The CDR3 consists of 9 residues. CDR3 sequence: CASYGELFF. The CDR3 DNA reads as TGTGCCAGCTACGGGGAGCTGTTTTTT.

The chain couples TRBV10-3 to TRBJ1-3, with a tentative D call TRBD1 (5 bases). Between the trimmed V and J ends, which lost 4 bases and 0 bases, there was a span of 10 bases. The CDR3 is made up of 15 amino acids. CDR1 and CDR2 from the germline V gene are ENHRY and SYGVKD. The CDR3 sequence is CAISGDLPSGNTIYF. The DNA for the CDR3 is TGTGCCATCAGTGGGGACTTACCCTCTGGAAACACCATATATTTT.